This T cell receptor beta chain stems from a study of T cells and Merkel cell carcinoma outcomes. CDR3 length: 13 residues. Trimming took 6 bases from V and 4 from J, leaving 12 bases between them. CDR1 is LNHDA and CDR2 is SQIVND in the germline V gene (reference sequence). Sequencing was performed with immunoSEQ multiplex PCR; in TCRdb, only in-frame clones are kept and a portion is missing. The data show 4,000 to 5,000 clones, approximately 84% seen once. This rearrangement joins TRBV19 to TRBJ1-2; weak D call: TRBD1 (5 bases). Sequencing was carried out using tumor tissue from Merkel cell carcinoma. The TCR sequence derives from a human donor with Merkel cell carcinoma. CDR3 nucleotides: TGTGCCAGTAGAGCGGGGCAGGCCTATGGCTACACCTTC. Translated, it gives CASRAGQAYGYTF.